Below are 10 T cell receptor beta chains sequenced from a single sample in a study of OX40 agonist ivuxolimab in advanced cancers. Profiled with immunoSEQ multiplex PCR; TCRdb holds only in-frame clones, not every one. The repertoire holds about 50,000 clones, about 93% seen once, with roughly a quarter in the top ten. The specimen was CD4+ or CD8+ T cells sorted from blood, collected in a trial of the OX40 agonist ivuxolimab. These receptors all stem from an adult with an advanced solid tumor such as melanoma, head and neck, liver or kidney cancer.

The rearrangement links TRBV15 to TRBJ1-3; TRBD1 might be the D (5 bases). The CDR3 runs to 18 residues. Germline V lookup: CDR1 LNHNV, CDR2 YYDKDF (reference sequence). V lost 0 bases, J lost 8 bases, and 23 bases lay in between. As DNA, the CDR3 is TGTGCCACCAGCAGAGATATGCCAGGGAGGATGGATGGTCACACCATATATTTT. Protein sequence: CATSRDMPGRMDGHTIYF.

J is TRBJ2-3 and V is TRBV6-5; tentative D call: TRBD2 (6 bases). The CDR3 has 12 amino acids. The V end was cut by 5 bases, the J end by 3 bases, with 6 bases between. Germline values: CDR1 MNHEY, CDR2 SVGAGI. This CDR3 is CASSGTTDTQYF. The CDR3 bases are TGTGCCAGCAGTGGGACTACAGATACGCAGTATTTT.

This rearrangement joins TRBV7-9 to TRBJ2-2; the D gene is possibly TRBD2 (6 bases). The CDR3 totals 17 residues. Germline-derived CDR1 and CDR2 are SEHNR and FQNEAQ (reference sequence). Trimming stripped 0 bases from V and 5 bases from J, with 16 bases between. The CDR3 loop reads CASSLAWGETLTGELFF. The CDR3 nucleotides read TGTGCCAGCAGCTTAGCGTGGGGGGAGACCTTAACCGGGGAGCTGTTTTTT.

The V call is TRBV28, the J call TRBJ2-5; 10 nucleotides match TRBD1. The ends lost 5 bases at V and 5 bases at J; junction bases unmatched: 5. The CDR3 is 14 amino acids. Germline lookup yields CDR1 MDHEN and CDR2 SYDVKM. CDR3: CASSPTGGVETQYF. CDR3 sequence (DNA): TGTGCCAGCAGTCCGACAGGGGGCGTGGAGACCCAGTACTTC.

The V and J genes are TRBV4-1 and TRBJ1-1; D unresolved. Trimming stripped 6 bases from V and 1 base from J, with 9 bases between. The CDR3 length is 13 residues. Germline V gives CDR1 MGHRA, CDR2 YSYEKL. CDR3 in DNA: TGCGCCAGCAGAGTCCGGGAGAACACTGAAGCTTTCTTT. It codes for CASRVRENTEAFF.

The V call is TRBV4-3, the J call TRBJ2-5, with D maybe TRBD1 (6 bases). Trimming cost V 4 bases and J 1 base, with 10 bases left between them. There are 14 residues in the CDR3. Germline-derived CDR1 and CDR2 are LGHNA and YSLEER. The CDR3 bases are TGCGCCAGCAGCCCAGGGACACGCCAAGAGACCCAGTACTTC. Translated, it gives CASSPGTRQETQYF.

The chain joins TRBV9 to TRBJ2-7; D might be TRBD1 (5 bases). The germline V gene has CDR1 SGDLS and CDR2 YYNGEE. The CDR3 spans 15 residues. Trimming left V 4 bases short and J 2 bases short, with 16 bases between. The CDR3 region is CASSRRGRPPYEQYF. The CDR3 coding sequence is TGTGCCAGCAGCCGTAGGGGAAGGCCTCCCTACGAGCAGTACTTC.

The V and J genes are TRBV9 and TRBJ2-7; 9 bases map to TRBD1. Losses at the gene ends were 1 base for V and 4 bases for J; bases not matched to a gene: 3. Germline CDR1 reads SGDLS; CDR2 reads YYNGEE. The CDR3 consists of 14 residues. The CDR3 coding sequence is TGTGCCAGCAGCGTAAGACAGGGGGGATACGAGCAGTACTTC. Its protein product is CASSVRQGGYEQYF.

This rearrangement joins TRBV28 to TRBJ1-1; no firm D call. The CDR3 has 17 amino acids. V was shortened by 2 bases and J by 1 base, with 17 bases between the two germline ends. CDR1 and CDR2 from the germline V gene are MDHEN and SYDVKM. CDR3 amino acids: CASSLDTIPRENTEAFF. DNA for the CDR3: TGTGCCAGCAGTTTAGACACAATTCCCCGCGAGAACACTGAAGCTTTCTTT.

V and J are TRBV19 and TRBJ2-5, with D hard to call. Germline V CDR1 and CDR2: LNHDA, SQIVND (reference sequence). Trimming took 6 bases from V and 5 from J, leaving 16 bases between them. This CDR3 is built from 14 residues. DNA of the CDR3: TGTGCCAGTAGACCCTCCGGCAGGATCGAGACCCAGTACTTC. This gives the protein CASRPSGRIETQYF.